The next 9 T cell receptor beta chains were all read from a single sample in a study of CD8+CD57+ T cells in acquired aplastic anemia (dated by TCRdb to 2016 to 2018). Flow cytometry had shown CD8+CD57+ cell expansion in the patients selected for sequencing. The sequencing machine was an Illumina HiSeq 2000. Profiling of TCR beta VDJ combinations and CDR3 sequences used genomic DNA as the template. TCRdb reprocessing: public reads trimmed at Q25 with fastp, clones called with MiXCR, in-frame beta chains kept. Each CDR3 protein appears once, grouped with its most common genes and DNA. For this sample there are roughly 150,000 distinct CDR3 sequences; under 55% appear just once. Approximately 3% of the sample lies in the top ten. Material: sorted CD4+, CD8+, or CD8+CD57+ T cells (not recorded which) from PBMCs. The receptor source for this set is a human donor with aplastic anemia.

For this clonotype: It may be a read error: a sequence one base away is much more abundant. The chain couples TRBV6-1 to TRBJ1-5, with 9 bases that match TRBD1. CDR1 is MNHNS and CDR2 is SASEGT in the germline V gene. CDR3 length equals 15 residues. The CDR3 nucleotides are TGTGCCAGCACCCAAGACAGGGGGAGCAGTCAGCCCCAGCATTTT. This encodes CASTQDRGSSQPQHF.

This clonotype was detected a few times. The chain combines TRBV7-8 with TRBJ2-7; D not certain. The CDR3 is made up of 12 amino acids. Germline V gene data show CDR1 as SGHVS and CDR2 as FQNEAQ. Deletions cut 0 bases from V and 6 bases from J, with 6 bases between. The chain's CDR3 is CASSLAFGEQYF. The DNA for the CDR3 is TGTGCCAGCAGCTTAGCATTCGGCGAGCAGTACTTC.

The sample holds many counts of this clonotype. The chain uses TRBV5-1 and TRBJ2-1; D is perhaps TRBD2 (6 bases). V was trimmed by 8 bases and J by 0 bases, leaving 15 bases between them. This CDR3 is built from 15 residues. Per germline, CDR1 SGHRS and CDR2 YFSETQ. This CDR3 is CASKLTSSSYNEQFF. In DNA, the CDR3 is TGCGCCAGTAAACTTACTAGCAGCTCCTACAATGAGCAGTTCTTC. Full variable domain (missing parts from reference TRBV5-1 and TRBJ2-1): KAGVTQTPRYLIKTRGQQVTLSCSPISGHRSVSWYQQTPGQGLQFLFEYFSETQRNKGNFPGRFSGRQFSNSRSEMNVSTLELGDSALYLCASKLTSSSYNEQFFGPGTRLTVL.

There are many counts of this clonotype. The chain links TRBV5-1 to TRBJ2-5, with 8 nucleotides matching TRBD2. The CDR3 extends over 16 amino acids. The ends lost 0 bases at V and 5 bases at J; junction bases unmatched: 9. Germline CDR1 SGHRS, CDR2 YFSETQ. The CDR3 nucleotides are TGCGCCAGCAGCTTGGGAGGCGGGGGGTCCTGGGAGACCCAGTACTTC. Amino acids: CASSLGGGGSWETQYF.

The rearrangement uses TRBV2 and TRBJ1-6; D might be TRBD1 (5 bases). The CDR3 loop spans 15 amino acids. Germline V gives CDR1 SNHLY, CDR2 FYNNEI. Trimming cost V 8 bases and J 6 bases, with 17 bases left between them. The CDR3 reads CASAGPLDSNSPLHF. CDR3 DNA sequence: TGTGCCAGCGCGGGACCTCTCGACAGTAATTCACCCCTCCACTTT.

This clonotype was seen only a few times. The chain joins TRBV27 to TRBJ2-5; D unclear. The length of the CDR3 is 14 residues. The V and J ends lost 2 bases and 0 bases respectively, with 7 bases between them. Germline assignment: CDR1 MNHEY and CDR2 SMNVEV (reference sequence). The CDR3 coding sequence is TGTGCCAGCAGTTTAAAGGGCTACCAAGAGACCCAGTACTTC. Its protein product is CASSLKGYQETQYF.

In its sample, this clonotype was seen once. The rearrangement joins TRBV29-1 to TRBJ2-7, with 10 bases fitting TRBD1. CDR3 length: 14 residues. The J segment lost 4 bases and the V segment lost 5 bases, leaving 8 bases of the junction unmatched. CDR1 SQVTM and CDR2 ANQGSEA come from the germline V gene. The CDR3 region is CSVTRGTGVYEQYF. DNA of the CDR3: TGCAGCGTTACCCGGGGGACAGGGGTTTACGAGCAGTACTTC.

This clonotype has a handful of counts. This chain connects TRBV7-9 to TRBJ1-1; a weak D match, TRBD1 (6 bases). The CDR3 spans 12 residues. CDR1 SEHNR and CDR2 FQNEAQ come from the germline V gene (reference sequence). Trimming pared 4 bases from V and 11 bases from J, leaving 14 bases between. The CDR3 protein is CASSSHRVRAFF. The CDR3 coding sequence is TGTGCCAGCAGCTCACACAGGGTTCGCGCTTTCTTT.

This clonotype was recorded a few times. The CDR3 spells CASSVNRGETDTQYF. The CDR3 coding sequence is TGTGCCAGCAGTGTCAATCGGGGAGAGACAGATACGCAGTATTTT. The genes are TRBV2 and TRBJ2-3, with TRBD2 as a possible D gene (5 bases). The germline V gene encodes CDR1 SNHLY and CDR2 FYNNEI. The CDR3 is 15 amino acids. V was pared by 4 bases and J by 3 bases, with 14 bases between.